Listed below are T cell receptor beta chains from one sample, sequenced in a study of tissue T cells after allogeneic stem cell transplantation. This table comes from immunoSEQ multiplex PCR, and its TCRdb copy is limited to in-frame clones, with some not included. The profile covers over 25,000 clones, with over 75% appearing a single time and less than 4.5% taken by the ten largest. The starting material was blood, obtained before transplantation. These receptors were collected from a woman aged 18-55 years who later had graft-versus-host disease after an allogeneic stem cell transplant. Both conserved end residues are part of each CDR3. The order of the fields is CDR3 protein, CDR3 DNA, J gene, clone size, V gene, CDR3 length, D gene. The D gene is left open where the match is weak. Some rows mark clone size as missing; the rest say once, few, many or name a class of expanded clone.

CDR3 protein: CASSFQASSYNEQFF
CDR3 DNA: TGTGCCAGCAGTTTTCAAGCCTCCTCCTACAATGAGCAGTTCTTC
J gene: TRBJ2-1
clone size: .
V gene: TRBV6-5
CDR3 length: 15
D gene: .

CDR3 protein: CASSLELSRTQYF
CDR3 DNA: TGTGCCAGCAGCTTAGAGCTGTCCCGGACGCAGTACTTC
J gene: TRBJ2-7
clone size: .
V gene: TRBV7-6
CDR3 length: 13
D gene: .

CDR3 protein: CAPGGAPREQYF
CDR3 DNA: TGCGCCCCGGGAGGGGCTCCCCGCGAGCAGTACTTC
J gene: TRBJ2-7
clone size: few
V gene: TRBV5-1
CDR3 length: 12
D gene: TRBD2

CDR3 protein: CASSDSSTDTQYF
CDR3 DNA: TGCGCCAGCAGTGACTCCAGCACAGATACGCAGTATTTT
J gene: TRBJ2-3
clone size: .
V gene: TRBV10-2
CDR3 length: 13
D gene: .

CDR3 protein: CASSDDLAGEVKGETQYF
CDR3 DNA: TGCGCCAGCAGTGACGACCTAGCGGGAGAGGTTAAAGGAGAGACCCAGTACTTC
J gene: TRBJ2-5
clone size: .
V gene: TRBV10-2
CDR3 length: 18
D gene: TRBD2

CDR3 protein: CASKEAPINTEAFF
CDR3 DNA: TGCGCCAGCAAAGAGGCACCCATCAACACTGAAGCTTTCTTT
J gene: TRBJ1-1
clone size: once
V gene: TRBV5-1
CDR3 length: 14
D gene: .

CDR3 protein: CASSLPPNYGYTF
CDR3 DNA: TGTGCCAGCAGCCTTCCTCCAAACTATGGCTACACCTTC
J gene: TRBJ1-2
clone size: few
V gene: TRBV3-1/TRBV3-2
CDR3 length: 13
D gene: .

CDR3 protein: CASSQSRQGAVTNTEAFF
CDR3 DNA: TGTGCCAGCAGCCAATCCCGACAGGGGGCAGTTACGAACACTGAAGCTTTCTTT
J gene: TRBJ1-1
clone size: .
V gene: TRBV16
CDR3 length: 18
D gene: TRBD1

CDR3 protein: CASRRGAYEKLFF
CDR3 DNA: TGTGCCAGCCGACGGGGTGCCTATGAAAAACTGTTTTTT
J gene: TRBJ1-4
clone size: .
V gene: TRBV19
CDR3 length: 13
D gene: .

CDR3 protein: CASRKGQGFHQPQHF
CDR3 DNA: TGTGCCAGCAGAAAGGGACAGGGATTTCATCAGCCCCAGCATTTT
J gene: TRBJ1-5
clone size: once
V gene: TRBV6-5
CDR3 length: 15
D gene: TRBD1

CDR3 protein: CSARDYNEQFF
CDR3 DNA: TGCAGTGCTAGAGACTACAATGAGCAGTTCTTC
J gene: TRBJ2-1
clone size: .
V gene: TRBV20-1
CDR3 length: 11
D gene: .

CDR3 protein: CASSNAYEQYF
CDR3 DNA: TGTGCCAGTAGTAATGCCTACGAGCAGTACTTC
J gene: TRBJ2-7
clone size: .
V gene: TRBV19
CDR3 length: 11
D gene: .

CDR3 protein: CASSHPDPKSSYEQYF
CDR3 DNA: TGCGCCAGCAGCCACCCAGACCCGAAAAGCTCCTACGAGCAGTACTTC
J gene: TRBJ2-7
clone size: .
V gene: TRBV4-1
CDR3 length: 16
D gene: .

CDR3 protein: CASSSPYGYTF
CDR3 DNA: TGTGCCAGCAGTAGCCCCTATGGCTACACCTTC
J gene: TRBJ1-2
clone size: .
V gene: TRBV6-5
CDR3 length: 11
D gene: .

CDR3 protein: CASSPKRGGRETQYF
CDR3 DNA: TGTGCCAGCAGCCCTAAGCGGGGGGGCCGGGAGACCCAGTACTTC
J gene: TRBJ2-5
clone size: .
V gene: TRBV3-1/TRBV3-2
CDR3 length: 15
D gene: TRBD2

CDR3 protein: CASSLQGGNYEQYF
CDR3 DNA: TGTGCCAGCAGCTTACAGGGGGGGAACTACGAGCAGTACTTC
J gene: TRBJ2-7
clone size: .
V gene: TRBV7-9
CDR3 length: 14
D gene: .

CDR3 protein: CASSKSGTGRETQYF
CDR3 DNA: TGTGCCAGCAGCAAATCCGGGACAGGGAGGGAGACCCAGTACTTC
J gene: TRBJ2-5
clone size: .
V gene: TRBV9
CDR3 length: 15
D gene: TRBD1

CDR3 protein: CASSWVTGYNEQFF
CDR3 DNA: TGCGCCAGCAGCTGGGTGACAGGCTACAATGAGCAGTTCTTC
J gene: TRBJ2-1
clone size: .
V gene: TRBV5-1
CDR3 length: 14
D gene: .

CDR3 protein: CASSEAVTPGTHGYTF
CDR3 DNA: TGTGCCAGCAGTGAAGCGGTAACGCCGGGGACGCACGGCTACACCTTC
J gene: TRBJ1-2
clone size: .
V gene: TRBV6-1
CDR3 length: 16
D gene: .

CDR3 protein: CASSTRWWIAPSTDTQYF
CDR3 DNA: TGTGCCAGTAGTACCCGTTGGTGGATAGCGCCTAGCACAGATACGCAGTATTTT
J gene: TRBJ2-3
clone size: once
V gene: TRBV19
CDR3 length: 18
D gene: .

CDR3 protein: CASSSAGGDRGYEQYF
CDR3 DNA: TGTGCCAGCAGTTCCGCTGGGGGGGACAGGGGGTACGAGCAGTACTTC
J gene: TRBJ2-7
clone size: few
V gene: TRBV6-5
CDR3 length: 16
D gene: TRBD1

CDR3 protein: CASSPGTGRRSSYEQYF
CDR3 DNA: TGTGCCAGCAGCCCCGGGACAGGCCGAAGGAGCTCCTACGAGCAGTACTTC
J gene: TRBJ2-7
clone size: .
V gene: TRBV9
CDR3 length: 17
D gene: TRBD1

CDR3 protein: CASSFSGRNSNQPQHF
CDR3 DNA: TGTGCCAGCAGTTTCTCGGGACGGAATAGCAATCAGCCCCAGCATTTT
J gene: TRBJ1-5
clone size: .
V gene: TRBV27
CDR3 length: 16
D gene: .

CDR3 protein: CASSEAGGRDGYTF
CDR3 DNA: TGTGCCAGCAGTGAAGCGGGGGGCAGAGATGGCTACACCTTC
J gene: TRBJ1-2
clone size: .
V gene: TRBV2
CDR3 length: 14
D gene: .

CDR3 protein: CASSVVADTEAFF
CDR3 DNA: TGTGCCAGCAGCGTGGTGGCGGACACTGAAGCTTTCTTT
J gene: TRBJ1-1
clone size: .
V gene: TRBV9
CDR3 length: 13
D gene: .

CDR3 protein: CSVEFGTEAFF
CDR3 DNA: TGCAGCGTTGAATTCGGCACTGAAGCTTTCTTT
J gene: TRBJ1-1
clone size: .
V gene: TRBV29-1
CDR3 length: 11
D gene: .

CDR3 protein: CASSHLSGGTDTQYF
CDR3 DNA: TGCGCCAGCAGCCACCTTAGCGGGGGCACAGATACGCAGTATTTT
J gene: TRBJ2-3
clone size: .
V gene: TRBV4-3
CDR3 length: 15
D gene: TRBD2

CDR3 protein: CASSLMGGYYGYTF
CDR3 DNA: TGTGCCAGCAGCTTAATGGGAGGGTACTATGGCTACACCTTC
J gene: TRBJ1-2
clone size: .
V gene: TRBV7-3
CDR3 length: 14
D gene: .

CDR3 protein: CASSLGGGLAGTYEQYF
CDR3 DNA: TGCGCCAGCAGCTTGGGTGGGGGACTAGCGGGAACCTACGAGCAGTACTTC
J gene: TRBJ2-7
clone size: .
V gene: TRBV5-1
CDR3 length: 17
D gene: TRBD2

CDR3 protein: CASTPWTGTNTEAFF
CDR3 DNA: TGTGCCAGCACCCCCTGGACAGGGACGAACACTGAAGCTTTCTTT
J gene: TRBJ1-1
clone size: .
V gene: TRBV5-6
CDR3 length: 15
D gene: TRBD1

CDR3 protein: CAINPTGDANTEAFF
CDR3 DNA: TGTGCCATCAACCCGACAGGGGACGCGAACACTGAAGCTTTCTTT
J gene: TRBJ1-1
clone size: .
V gene: TRBV10-3
CDR3 length: 15
D gene: TRBD1

CDR3 protein: CASSEGIKISEAFF
CDR3 DNA: TGCGCCAGCAGTGAGGGCATAAAGATCTCTGAAGCTTTCTTT
J gene: TRBJ1-1
clone size: few
V gene: TRBV10-2
CDR3 length: 14
D gene: .

CDR3 protein: CASSDSLYNSPLHF
CDR3 DNA: TGTGCCAGCAGCGACAGCCTCTATAATTCACCCCTCCACTTT
J gene: TRBJ1-6
clone size: .
V gene: TRBV25-1
CDR3 length: 14
D gene: .

CDR3 protein: CASSAVLGRARSYEQYF
CDR3 DNA: TGTGCCAGCAGTGCGGTATTGGGCAGGGCGCGATCCTACGAGCAGTACTTC
J gene: TRBJ2-7
clone size: few
V gene: TRBV6-1
CDR3 length: 17
D gene: .

CDR3 protein: CASSFPGQGEGYTF
CDR3 DNA: TGTGCCAGCAGTTTCCCCGGACAGGGGGAAGGCTACACCTTC
J gene: TRBJ1-2
clone size: .
V gene: TRBV28
CDR3 length: 14
D gene: TRBD1

CDR3 protein: CASSLTAGTGYGGGYTF
CDR3 DNA: TGCGCCAGCAGCTTAACCGCCGGGACAGGGTACGGTGGCGGCTACACCTTC
J gene: TRBJ1-2
clone size: once
V gene: TRBV5-1
CDR3 length: 17
D gene: TRBD1

CDR3 protein: CASRPGTLANEQYF
CDR3 DNA: TGTGCCAGCAGACCCGGGACACTAGCCAACGAGCAGTACTTC
J gene: TRBJ2-7
clone size: .
V gene: TRBV7-8
CDR3 length: 14
D gene: .

CDR3 protein: CSDLQGAGGYTF
CDR3 DNA: TGCAGCGACTTACAGGGGGCAGGGGGCTACACCTTC
J gene: TRBJ1-2
clone size: once
V gene: TRBV29-1
CDR3 length: 12
D gene: TRBD1

CDR3 protein: CASALGSGETDTQYF
CDR3 DNA: TGCGCCAGCGCCCTAGGGAGCGGGGAAACAGATACGCAGTATTTT
J gene: TRBJ2-3
clone size: .
V gene: TRBV4-3
CDR3 length: 15
D gene: TRBD2

CDR3 protein: CASSQDGISGGDTGELFF
CDR3 DNA: TGTGCCAGCAGCCAAGACGGGATTAGCGGAGGGGACACCGGGGAGCTGTTTTTT
J gene: TRBJ2-2
clone size: .
V gene: TRBV3-1/TRBV3-2
CDR3 length: 18
D gene: .

CDR3 protein: CASSPTGTSGSSEQFF
CDR3 DNA: TGTGCCAGCTCACCAACCGGGACTAGCGGGAGTAGTGAGCAGTTCTTC
J gene: TRBJ2-1
clone size: .
V gene: TRBV18
CDR3 length: 16
D gene: TRBD2

CDR3 protein: CASSQDLTPTGELFF
CDR3 DNA: TGTGCCAGCAGCCAAGATCTCACACCCACCGGGGAGCTGTTTTTT
J gene: TRBJ2-2
clone size: .
V gene: TRBV4-2
CDR3 length: 15
D gene: .

CDR3 protein: CASSPGTHPYEQYF
CDR3 DNA: TGTGCCAGCAGCCCCGGGACACATCCCTACGAGCAGTACTTC
J gene: TRBJ2-7
clone size: .
V gene: TRBV5-6
CDR3 length: 14
D gene: .

CDR3 protein: CASSIRTGGVYEQYF
CDR3 DNA: TGTGCCAGTAGTATTAGGACAGGGGGAGTTTACGAGCAGTACTTC
J gene: TRBJ2-7
clone size: .
V gene: TRBV19
CDR3 length: 15
D gene: TRBD1

CDR3 protein: CASSQRRTGSYEQYF
CDR3 DNA: TGTGCCAGCAGCCAAAGGAGGACAGGGAGCTACGAGCAGTACTTC
J gene: TRBJ2-7
clone size: .
V gene: TRBV11-2
CDR3 length: 15
D gene: TRBD1

CDR3 protein: CASSLEGLTDTQYF
CDR3 DNA: TGTGCCAGCAGCTTGGAGGGGTTAACAGATACGCAGTATTTT
J gene: TRBJ2-3
clone size: .
V gene: TRBV7-9
CDR3 length: 14
D gene: .

CDR3 protein: CASSQGFGAEAFF
CDR3 DNA: TGTGCCAGCTCCCAGGGCTTTGGGGCTGAAGCTTTCTTT
J gene: TRBJ1-1
clone size: .
V gene: TRBV18
CDR3 length: 13
D gene: .

CDR3 protein: CASSDSDSYNSPLHF
CDR3 DNA: TGTGCCAGCAGCGACTCGGACAGCTATAATTCACCCCTCCACTTT
J gene: TRBJ1-6
clone size: few
V gene: TRBV6-4
CDR3 length: 15
D gene: .

CDR3 protein: CASSPAGTSLYEQFF
CDR3 DNA: TGTGCCAGCAGCCCAGCCGGGACTAGCTTGTATGAGCAGTTCTTC
J gene: TRBJ2-1
clone size: .
V gene: TRBV27
CDR3 length: 15
D gene: TRBD2

CDR3 protein: CASSRHQGGLYNSPLHF
CDR3 DNA: TGTGCCAGCAGTCGGCATCAAGGGGGGCTGTATAATTCACCCCTCCACTTT
J gene: TRBJ1-6
clone size: .
V gene: TRBV6-6
CDR3 length: 17
D gene: .

CDR3 protein: CASSELKLGNTEAFF
CDR3 DNA: TGTGCCAGCAGCGAGCTGAAGTTGGGGAACACTGAAGCTTTCTTT
J gene: TRBJ1-1
clone size: .
V gene: TRBV27
CDR3 length: 15
D gene: .

CDR3 protein: CASSFATGARLSYEQYF
CDR3 DNA: TGCGCCAGCAGCTTCGCGACAGGGGCCCGCCTCTCCTACGAGCAGTACTTC
J gene: TRBJ2-7
clone size: .
V gene: TRBV5-1
CDR3 length: 17
D gene: TRBD1